Listed below are T cell receptor beta chains from one sample, sequenced in a study of PD-L1 blockade in urothelial cancer. The data were produced by immunoSEQ multiplex PCR, yet TCRdb's version contains in-frame clones alone and is incomplete. The data show tens of thousands of clones, about 85% seen once. The specimen comprised PBMCs, sampled around atezolizumab (anti-PD-L1) treatment. Receptors were obtained from a man between 45 and 60 years old with urothelial cancer. Both conserved end residues are trimmed from each CDR3.

length,V,J,CDR3
10,TRBV10-3,TRBJ1-5,AIGEDNQPQH
12,TRBV28,TRBJ2-2,ARSQGYDTGELF
13,TRBV7-8,TRBJ1-2,ASSPSYGGNYGYT
9,TRBV27,TRBJ1-5,ASGPNQPQH
12,TRBV6-5,TRBJ2-3,ASSYSTSTDTQY
16,TRBV7-2,TRBJ2-1,ASSPQGGTSGRAGEQF
14,TRBV5-6,TRBJ1-6,ASSPRDRGRFSPLH
13,TRBV18,TRBJ2-3,ASSPDRLPTDTQY
13,TRBV6-1,TRBJ2-3,ASTRRAGGPDTQY
14,TRBV25-1,TRBJ2-1,ASSGGRTHSYNEQF
16,TRBV12-5,TRBJ2-7,ASGLPGGPSRAAYEQY
14,TRBV19,TRBJ2-2,ASSILLAGGTGELF
8,TRBV20-1,TRBJ1-1,SAAYREAF
13,TRBV5-8,TRBJ2-1,AGASGLIPYNEQF
14,TRBV5-6,TRBJ1-4,ASSSWGGATNEKLF
13,TRBV6-6,TRBJ2-7,ASMYGTSGTYEQY
13,TRBV6-5,TRBJ2-7,ASSLNRGSPSEQY
14,TRBV28,TRBJ2-1,ASSRKKRGYYNEQF
12,TRBV29-1,TRBJ2-1,SVGSSGRVGEQF
9,TRBV28,TRBJ2-1,ASSGVGEQF
12,TRBV6-6,TRBJ2-7,ASSYTDRTYEQY
10,TRBV7-2,TRBJ2-3,ASSRPGQGQY
13,TRBV27,TRBJ1-2,ASSLYMGQGNGYT
14,TRBV28,TRBJ1-3,ASSTPDRGSGNTIY
12,TRBV28,TRBJ2-2,ASKQGAGTGELF
13,TRBV30,TRBJ2-5,AWSTTGGTRETQY
13,TRBV9,TRBJ1-2,ASSVFGRGNYGYT
14,TRBV7-9,TRBJ1-5,ASSLDGILENQPQH
11,TRBV9,TRBJ1-2,ASSVAEGYGYT
10,TRBV7-8,TRBJ2-7,ASTRGGYEQY
11,TRBV13,TRBJ2-1,ASSTALDNEQF
11,TRBV9,TRBJ2-3,ASRGGGEDTQY
12,TRBV7-2,TRBJ2-1,ASSLAGGMNEQF
12,TRBV7-8,TRBJ1-5,ATGQGDSNQPQH
13,TRBV19,TRBJ2-1,ASSTTSGRAREQF
8,TRBV20-1,TRBJ1-1,SASFAEAF
11,TRBV6-5,TRBJ1-6,ASRTGASSPLH